This T cell receptor (beta chain) is drawn from a study of molecular identifiers for immune sequencing clone quantification. Sorting defined naive CD8 T cells as CD8+CD4-CCR7+CD45RA+. Study-level findings and limits: More than 97% of effector molecules, versus under 1% of naive-cell molecules, belonged to clones above 20 RNA copies. With a barcode shared among identical TCR molecules, highly expanded clone sizes could be underestimated.

A single record per CDR3 protein comes from TCRdb applying MiXCR to the PCR reads. The data contain 65,000 or so distinct CDR3 sequences, under 20% of them singletons. Per germline, CDR1 SGHAT and CDR2 FQNNGV. Trimming stripped 1 base from V and 4 bases from J, with 11 bases between. The CDR3 runs to 14 residues. Worth noting for this clonotype: As yet, its antigen is unknown.

The clonotype comes from a human donor in good health. Some libraries in this study had Jurkat cell RNA spiked in. The sequencing input was naive CD8+ T cells from blood, with Jurkat cell RNA spiked in. Subset specified: FACS-sorted CD8+CD4-CCR7+CD45RA+ naive T cells. This chain joins TRBV11-2 and TRBJ2-7; a possible D gene is TRBD2 (5 bases). This CDR3 is CASSLGGLRYEQYF. The CDR3 coding sequence is TGTGCCAGCAGCTTAGGAGGACTTCGGTACGAGCAGTACTTC.